This TCR beta chain was recorded in a study of spatial heterogeneity in lung cancer. Across the whole study: There were consistently more beta-chain sequences detected than alpha-chain sequences. The average count in raw reads for each unique TCR and UMI combination exceeded nine appearances.

Time point in this sample: blood at routine non-recurrence follow-up after resection. The authors sequenced whole RNA from tumor, nontumor lung or frozen PBMC without sorting. Carried by each TCR cDNA molecule was a unique molecular identifier. TCRdb re-called the 5' RACE reads through MiXCR, storing one row per CDR3 protein. The repertoire holds about 47,000 distinct CDR3 sequences, with about 12% as singletons. The clonotype originates from a male donor with early-stage non-small cell lung cancer. Sequenced material: PBMCs, taken at follow-up.

The CDR3: CSAPDSLYGYTF. In DNA form, the CDR3 reads TGCAGTGCTCCGGACAGTCTCTATGGCTACACCTTC. The V gene is TRBV20-1, the J gene TRBJ1-2; D perhaps matches TRBD1 (6 bases). The germline V and J ends were trimmed by 5 bases and 4 bases, with 11 bases remaining between them. CDR3 size: 12 residues. Germline CDR1 reads DFQATT; CDR2 reads SNEGSKA (reference sequence).